This entry concerns a single T cell receptor (beta chain). Noted treatment: some 19 received Ad26.COV2.S at low or high dose, single or two shots; five or six received placebo; per-sample allocation not given. Material that was analyzed had been drawn on day 63 after the first vaccine or placebo injection. A Boston donor was an adult aged 18-55 years. The data derive from a study of Ad26.COV2.S vaccination and SARS-CoV-2 variants. Clones were read by immunoSEQ multiplex PCR, and TCRdb kept only the in-frame ones, dropping some. The table includes more than 350,000 clones, around nine tenths detected once. The germline V and J ends were trimmed by 10 bases and 5 bases, with 18 bases remaining between them. This CDR3 contains 13 residues. Germline assignment: CDR1 LNHDA and CDR2 SQIVND (reference sequence).

The J gene is TRBJ2-7, the V gene TRBV19; a possible D gene is TRBD1 (5 bases). The sequence came from a person aged 18-60 years who received the Ad26.COV2.S COVID-19 vaccine or a placebo. Sequences were derived from peripheral blood, sampled in a trial of Ad26.COV2.S vaccine versus placebo. The DNA of the CDR3 is TGTGCCACCTCAGGGTTCAAGGGCCACGAGCAGTACTTC. This translates into CATSGFKGHEQYF.